Given below is one TCR beta chain in context. What it binds is not known. Method: immunoSEQ multiplex PCR; TCRdb's copy keeps in-frame clones and lacks some. The data contain approximately 170,000 clones, 80% to 90% of them seen just once; the ten biggest clones take up 11%. This sample stems from a study of T cell responses to AZD1222 COVID-19 vaccine. General study findings and limits: Rises in breadth and depth of Spike-specific TCRs came after two AZD1222 doses. The sample set comprised mostly white British donors with more females, and clonal diversity was possibly underestimated. Nearly half of the spike-specific TCRs reportedly recognize variant regions that carry no mutations.

The CDR3 loop spans 15 amino acids. Germline V gives CDR1 SGHTA, CDR2 FQGNSA. After removal of 4 bases from V and 2 bases from J, the junction contained 2 bases not matched to a gene. The rearrangement joins TRBV7-2 to TRBJ2-5; 12 nucleotides align to TRBD2. This material consisted of peripheral blood, taken 28 days after the second AZD1222 dose. This receptor was identified in an adult who received the AZD1222 COVID-19 vaccine. The CDR3 sequence: CASSWTSGNQETQYF. The CDR3 region has the DNA TGTGCCAGCAGCTGGACTAGCGGGAATCAAGAGACCCAGTACTTC.